This T cell receptor beta chain comes out of a study of blood T cell repertoires in COVID-19. Across the study: Material from acute and convalescent COVID-19 was sourced from the United States, Italy and Spain. From T cells, B-cell-depleted T cells, or PBMCs came the material, which was cDNA or gDNA.

This clone was counted between two and nine times. The CDR3 extends over 17 amino acids. Per germline, CDR1 SGHAT and CDR2 FQNNGV. The V end lost 4 bases, the J end lost 3 bases, and 21 bases lay between the germline ends. In the study's own analysis: Estimates of nucleated cell counts were drawn from the amplification of reference gene primers. Using immunoSEQ multiplex PCR, the repertoire was profiled, and TCRdb retains in-frame clones only, with some absent. Clone size and V and J calls were adopted from that table, with D and trimming inferred from the DNA. Found here are almost 70,000 clones, 88% of them singletons; the top ten hold approximately 6.8%.

The origin of this receptor is a woman between 65 and 79 years old with acute or convalescent COVID-19. The sequencing input was peripheral blood. The rearrangement links TRBV11-2 to TRBJ1-2; a weak D match, TRBD1 (6 bases). The CDR3 here is CASSSPMIGAGDYGYTF. The CDR3 DNA reads TGTGCCAGCAGCTCCCCCATGATAGGGGCAGGGGACTATGGCTACACCTTC.